What follows are 24 T cell receptor beta chains derived from one specimen sequenced in a study of T cell responses to AZD1222 COVID-19 vaccine. Repertoires were generated with immunoSEQ multiplex PCR, while TCRdb's copy carries only in-frame clones and drops some. The sample has 110,000 or so clones, approximately 90% seen once. Sequencing was performed on peripheral blood, taken 28 days after the second AZD1222 dose. The receptors originated from an adult who received the AZD1222 COVID-19 vaccine.

This chain joins TRBV5-1 and TRBJ1-2; D is unresolved. Germline V gene data show CDR1 as SGHRS and CDR2 as YFSETQ. With 4 bases removed from V and 5 bases from J, the gap between germline ends came to 21 bases. The CDR3 totals 16 residues. CDR3 sequence reads: CASSTEPRERAYGYTF. CDR3 nucleotide sequence: TGCGCCAGCAGCACGGAACCTCGGGAGAGAGCGTATGGCTACACCTTC.

There are a few counts of this clone. The J gene is TRBJ2-2, the V gene TRBV19, with a possible D match to TRBD2 (6 bases). The CDR3 is 15 amino acids. Germline V lookup: CDR1 LNHDA, CDR2 SQIVND (reference sequence). V lost 5 bases to trimming and J lost 5 bases, with 15 bases between them. The CDR3 spells CASSFGGGRTGELFF. The DNA for the CDR3 is TGTGCCAGTAGTTTCGGAGGAGGGCGAACCGGGGAGCTGTTTTTT.

The gene calls are TRBV6-5 and TRBJ2-7; D is perhaps TRBD1 (6 bases). Germline V gives CDR1 MNHEY, CDR2 SVGAGI. This CDR3 region has 11 residues. V was trimmed by 7 bases and J by 6 bases, leaving 10 bases between them. In nucleotides, the CDR3 is TGTGCCAGCACCACAGGGATCGAGCAGTACTTC. It yields the protein CASTTGIEQYF.

The rearrangement links TRBV5-1 to TRBJ2-1; 9 bases align to TRBD2. The germline V gene has CDR1 SGHRS and CDR2 YFSETQ. Trimming took 4 bases from V and 2 from J; bases not matched to a gene: 4. The CDR3 has 15 amino acids. CDR3 nucleotides: TGCGCCAGCAGCGTGGTAGCGGGAGCCTACAATGAGCAGTTCTTC. It specifies CASSVVAGAYNEQFF.

The chain is built from TRBV10-3 and TRBJ1-1, with 10 bases aligning to TRBD1. Looked up from germline, CDR1 is ENHRY and CDR2 is SYGVKD. V gave up 6 bases and J gave up 3 bases; unmatched junction bases: 4. The CDR3 length is 14 residues. CDR3 amino acids: CAIRDGQGDTEAFF. CDR3 sequence (DNA): TGTGCCATCAGGGATGGACAGGGGGACACTGAAGCTTTCTTT.

The J gene is TRBJ2-5, the V gene TRBV2, with TRBD1 as a possible D gene (5 bases). Trimming took 4 bases from V and 4 from J, leaving 19 bases between them. The CDR3 covers 16 residues. Germline CDR1 and CDR2: SNHLY and FYNNEI. Here the CDR3 DNA reads TGTGCCAGCAGTGGACCTGATCGGACAAGGCGAGAGACCCAGTACTTC. Translating gives CASSGPDRTRRETQYF.

The genes are TRBV30 and TRBJ1-1; tentatively, D is TRBD1 (5 bases). V lost 6 bases and J 2 bases, leaving 16 bases between the germline ends. Per germline, CDR1 GTSNPN and CDR2 SVGIG (reference sequence). There are 14 residues in the CDR3. In DNA, the CDR3 is TGTGCCTGCCCTCCGGAGGGGAGTAACACTGAAGCTTTCTTT. Translated: CACPPEGSNTEAFF.

The chain carries TRBV10-1 and TRBJ1-5, with 9 bases fitting TRBD1. Unmatched junction bases numbered 20, after V lost 6 bases and J lost 5 bases. The germline gives CDR1 WNHNN, CDR2 SYGVQD (reference sequence). The CDR3 loop spans 19 amino acids. The CDR3 loop is CASRRPRTGAEGGDQPQHF. The CDR3 DNA reads TGCGCCAGCAGGAGACCCAGGACAGGGGCCGAGGGAGGGGATCAGCCCCAGCATTTT.

The J gene is TRBJ2-7, the V gene TRBV5-4; D perhaps matches TRBD2 (5 bases). Germline V gene lookup returns CDR1 SGHNT and CDR2 YYREEE (reference sequence). This CDR3 contains 15 residues. The V and J ends lost 4 bases and 0 bases respectively, with 14 bases between them. CDR3 loop: CASSAQPRGSYEQYF. The CDR3 region has the DNA TGTGCCAGCAGCGCCCAACCCCGGGGCTCCTACGAGCAGTACTTC.

The V and J genes are TRBV4-2 and TRBJ1-2; TRBD1 matches 10 bases. V shed 1 base and J 7 bases; nucleotides not matched to a gene: 9. Per germline, CDR1 LGHNA and CDR2 YNFKEQ. The CDR3 totals 16 residues. CDR3 sequence (DNA): TGTGCCAGCAGCCAAGTGGGGACAGGGGCTTTCGGTGGCTACACCTTC. Translating it yields CASSQVGTGAFGGYTF.

The chain links TRBV11-2 to TRBJ1-5; no reliable D call. Trimming took 0 bases from V and 3 from J, leaving 12 bases between them. CDR1 is SGHAT, CDR2 FQNNGV, per germline. The CDR3 loop spans 16 amino acids. The CDR3 coding sequence is TGTGCCAGCAGCTTAGATGGGCAGCTGTCCAATCAGCCCCAGCATTTT. Protein: CASSLDGQLSNQPQHF.

The chain couples TRBV7-9 to TRBJ1-4; 8 nucleotides line up with TRBD1. Germline V gene sequence: CDR1 SEHNR, CDR2 FQNEAQ (reference sequence). There are 15 residues in the CDR3. V lost 5 bases to trimming and J lost 1 base; unmatched junction nucleotides: 3. CDR3: CASSPRGQTNEKLFF. DNA of the CDR3: TGTGCCAGCAGCCCCAGGGGGCAAACTAATGAAAAACTGTTTTTT.

This clone was counted between two and nine times. The chain joins TRBV12-5 to TRBJ2-3, with 14 bases aligning to TRBD2. The V and J ends lost 2 bases and 8 bases, in that order; junction bases with no gene match: 9. The CDR3 is made up of 17 amino acids. Germline V CDR1 and CDR2: LGHNT, FRNRAP. CDR3 loop: CASGLSSGTSGRLTQYF. In DNA form, the CDR3 reads TGTGCTAGTGGTTTGAGTTCCGGGACTAGCGGGAGACTTACGCAGTATTTT.

This clone was seen once. The chain carries TRBV7-2 and TRBJ2-7, with a tentative D call TRBD2 (6 bases). V was cut by 5 bases and J by 2 bases, with 13 bases left in between. CDR3 length equals 14 residues. CDR1 is SGHTA, CDR2 FQGNSA, per germline. The CDR3 reads CASSPRGRTYEQYF. CDR3 nucleotides: TGTGCCAGCAGCCCCCGGGGGAGGACCTACGAGCAGTACTTC.

V usage is TRBV28 and J usage is TRBJ2-1; tentatively, D is TRBD2 (5 bases). The germline gives CDR1 MDHEN, CDR2 SYDVKM. V lost 8 bases and J 5 bases, leaving 16 bases between the germline ends. The CDR3 loop spans 14 amino acids. CDR3 DNA: TGTGCCAGCCTTGGAGGATACCTCAACAATGAGCAGTTCTTC. It specifies CASLGGYLNNEQFF.

The chain joins TRBV6-5 to TRBJ1-4; the match to TRBD1 covers 8 bases. With 7 bases clipped from V and 8 bases from J, the junction kept 6 bases outside the gene matches. Germline CDR1 and CDR2: MNHEY and SVGAGI. There are 13 residues in the CDR3. The DNA for the CDR3 is TGTGCCAGCACGACAGGGGCAGCGGAAAAACTGTTTTTT. It codes for CASTTGAAEKLFF.

The chain couples TRBV4-3 to TRBJ1-1; maybe TRBD1 (5 bases). V was shortened by 1 base and J by 3 bases, with 21 bases between the two germline ends. Germline V gives CDR1 LGHNA, CDR2 YSLEER. This CDR3 comprises 18 residues. The CDR3 spells CASSQAGALGGGDTEAFF. The CDR3 DNA follows: TGCGCCAGCAGCCAAGCCGGGGCCTTGGGGGGTGGGGACACTGAAGCTTTCTTT.

This CDR3 is CASSPRGGNRFF. The CDR3 DNA is TGTGCCAGCAGCCCACGTGGCGGAAATCGGTTCTTC. The chain has TRBV3-1 (or the pseudogene TRBV3-2) and TRBJ2-1; D unclear. Trimming shortened V by 4 bases and J by 15 bases, and 16 bases separated the two germline ends. The CDR3 runs 12 residues. CDR1 LGHDT and CDR2 YNNKEL come from the germline V gene (reference sequence).

The rearrangement links TRBV5-1 to TRBJ2-7; possible D gene TRBD2, 5 bases. Germline CDR1 SGHRS, CDR2 YFSETQ. The CDR3 runs 12 residues. Trimming took off 4 bases at V and 3 bases at J, with 8 bases between the two ends. CDR3 nucleotides: TGCGCCAGCAGCATGAGCGGCTACGAGCAGTACTTC. Translation: CASSMSGYEQYF.

The CDR3 loop is CASKYQGADTQYF. CDR3 in DNA: TGTGCCAGCAAGTACCAGGGAGCAGATACGCAGTATTTT. V is TRBV5-6 and J is TRBJ2-3; D is possibly TRBD1 or TRBD2 (5 bases each). The germline V and J ends were trimmed by 6 bases and 4 bases, with 12 bases remaining between them. The CDR3 runs to 13 residues. Germline CDR1 reads SGHDT; CDR2 reads YYEEEE.

The rearrangement uses TRBV5-1 and TRBJ1-2; TRBD1 is a possible D gene (6 bases). The CDR3 is made up of 15 amino acids. Germline V gives CDR1 SGHRS, CDR2 YFSETQ. Trimming took off 0 bases at V and 1 base at J, with 10 bases between the two ends. The CDR3 bases are TGCGCCAGCAGCTTGGACGGACAGAGTAACTATGGCTACACCTTC. Amino acid sequence: CASSLDGQSNYGYTF.

The rearrangement links TRBV6-5 to TRBJ1-1; D is ambiguous. The germline V and J ends were trimmed by 5 bases and 1 base, with 8 bases remaining between them. Germline assignment: CDR1 MNHEY and CDR2 SVGAGI. This CDR3 is 13 amino acids long. In DNA form, the CDR3 reads TGTGCCAGCAGTACACGGGGGAACACTGAAGCTTTCTTT. This translates into CASSTRGNTEAFF.

The CDR3 DNA reads TGCGCCAGCAGCTCCGGACAGCCCGGCAATCAGCCCCAGCATTTT. It encodes CASSSGQPGNQPQHF. The chain uses TRBV5-1 and TRBJ1-5; a weak D match, TRBD1 (6 bases). V lost 3 bases to trimming and J lost 2 bases, with 12 bases between them. Germline CDR1 SGHRS, CDR2 YFSETQ. CDR3 size: 15 residues.

The rearrangement links TRBV6-5 to TRBJ1-4; 7 bases fit TRBD1. The CDR3 runs to 13 residues. V dropped 6 bases and J dropped 8; count of bases not matched to a gene: 6. Germline CDR1 MNHEY, CDR2 SVGAGI. CDR3 in amino acids: CASSRTRGEKLFF. In DNA, the CDR3 is TGTGCCAGCAGCCGTACCAGGGGGGAAAAACTGTTTTTT.